Below, 32 T cell receptor beta chains from the same sample are listed, as sequenced in a study of blood T cells in healthy people across ages. The use of a sample-barcoded 5' primer and a J-beta primer mix characterized a second PCR of about 7 to 12 cycles. TCRdb used MiXCR to reprocess the 5' RACE reads, holding one entry per CDR3 protein. Here the sample spans 1,800,000 or so distinct CDR3 sequences, about two fifths being singletons. Input material: blood. These receptors were collected from a human donor in good health.

This clonotype was found many times. The rearrangement uses TRBV5-1 and TRBJ1-2; possibly TRBD1 for D (6 bases). The CDR3 covers 15 residues. The V gene lost 4 bases and the J gene lost 1 base, with 14 bases spanning the gap. Looked up from germline, CDR1 is SGHRS and CDR2 is YFSETQ. The CDR3 here is CASSHGGPSNYGYTF. For the CDR3, the DNA is TGCGCCAGCAGCCATGGGGGGCCTAGTAACTATGGCTACACCTTC.

The V and J genes are TRBV12-3 or TRBV12-4 and TRBJ1-2; D is perhaps TRBD1 (6 bases). There are 14 residues in the CDR3. V was trimmed by 5 bases and J by 7 bases, leaving 17 bases between them. Written as DNA, the CDR3 is TGTGCCAGCAGTCCCCTAGGGGGGGCTGGTGGCTACACCTTC. Protein: CASSPLGGAGGYTF.

The chain joins TRBV20-1 to TRBJ1-1, with D unresolved. The CDR3 consists of 15 residues. Germline assignment: CDR1 DFQATT and CDR2 SNEGSKA (reference sequence). V dropped 3 bases and J dropped 1 base, with 15 bases sitting between them. As DNA, the CDR3 is TGCAGTGCTAGGACGGGCAGCCTTGCGAACACTGAAGCTTTCTTT. Its protein product is CSARTGSLANTEAFF.

Only a few counts were recorded for this clonotype. The V gene is TRBV5-1, the J gene TRBJ2-4; D possibly corresponds to TRBD1 (6 bases). Trimming took 4 bases from V and 13 from J, leaving 33 bases between them. The CDR3 is 18 residues long. CDR1 and CDR2 from the germline V gene are SGHRS and YFSETQ. The CDR3, as DNA: TGCGCCAGCAGCCCAACGCTTCGGCCGGGACATCCGTGGTGGGAGCAGTACTTC. Translated, it gives CASSPTLRPGHPWWEQYF.

This clonotype has a handful of counts. CDR3 region: CASSWGQGAGTNYGYTF. As DNA, the CDR3 is TGTGCCAGCAGTTGGGGACAGGGGGCAGGTACTAACTATGGCTACACCTTC. The chain carries TRBV6-6 and TRBJ1-2; 12 bases are a match to TRBD1. This CDR3 is 17 amino acids long. Germline values: CDR1 MNHNY, CDR2 SVGAGI (reference sequence). The V gene end was trimmed by 4 bases and the J gene end by 0 bases; junction bases not matched to a gene: 6.

Only a few counts were recorded for this clonotype. V usage is TRBV4-3 and J usage is TRBJ2-1; 9 bases are shared with TRBD2. The CDR3 is made up of 20 amino acids. Germline V gene sequence: CDR1 LGHNA, CDR2 YSLEER. The trim removed 1 base at V and 1 base at J, leaving 14 bases unmatched. In DNA, the CDR3 is TGCGCCAGCAGCCAAGGTATTGGGCTAGCGGGGTTCCTTTCCTACAATGAGCAGTTCTTC. It encodes CASSQGIGLAGFLSYNEQFF.

This clonotype was counted only a few times. This rearrangement joins TRBV7-9 to TRBJ2-1; 7 nucleotides match TRBD2. The germline CDR1 and CDR2 sequences are SEHNR and FQNEAQ (reference sequence). V was clipped by 5 bases and J by 4 bases; unmatched bases: 17. This CDR3 has 18 residues. The CDR3 coding sequence is TGTGCCAGCAGCCCAATTTCTAATCGCGGGGGACCTTACAATGAGCAGTTCTTC. It is translated as CASSPISNRGGPYNEQFF.

This clonotype came up a few times. V usage is TRBV12-3 or TRBV12-4 and J usage is TRBJ2-3; 12 bases line up with TRBD2. The CDR3 runs 16 residues. V shed 6 bases and J 2 bases; nucleotides not matched to a gene: 6. The CDR3 is CASRPGLAGPTDTQYF. DNA of the CDR3: TGTGCCAGCAGACCTGGACTAGCGGGGCCCACAGATACGCAGTATTTT.

The J gene is TRBJ2-5, the V gene TRBV19; a weak D match, TRBD2 (6 bases). Between the trimmed V and J ends, which lost 7 bases and 3 bases, there was a span of 15 bases. The CDR3 covers 14 residues. In germline, CDR1 is LNHDA, CDR2 SQIVND (reference sequence). The CDR3, as DNA: TGTGCCAGTACCCCGGGGGAAAACGAAGAGACCCAGTACTTC. Translated: CASTPGENEETQYF.

This clonotype was counted many times. This may stem from a read error, because a much larger clone lies one nucleotide away. J is TRBJ1-4 and V is TRBV5-4; D ambiguous. In germline, CDR1 is SGHNT, CDR2 YYREEE (reference sequence). The CDR3 is made up of 14 amino acids. The CDR3 here is CASSLRGTNEKRFF. CDR3 coding DNA: TGTGCCAGCAGCTTGCGCGGAACTAATGAAAAACGGTTTTTT.

This clonotype was found a few times. The CDR3 coding sequence is TGTGCCAGCACCCTCGGGGTTGTGGCTCAACCTGGGGAGACCCAGTACTTC. It yields the protein CASTLGVVAQPGETQYF. The chain combines TRBV7-2 with TRBJ2-5; weak D call: TRBD2 (5 bases). CDR3 length: 17 residues. CDR1 SGHTA and CDR2 FQGNSA come from the germline V gene. Trimming shortened V by 7 bases and J by 5 bases, and 26 bases separated the two germline ends.

In its sample, this clonotype was seen a few times. The chain uses TRBV6-6 and TRBJ2-1, with D maybe TRBD2 (5 bases). CDR3 length: 14 amino acids. Per germline, CDR1 MNHNY and CDR2 SVGAGI (reference sequence). Deletions cut 6 bases from V and 2 bases from J, with 11 bases between. Written as DNA, the CDR3 is TGTGCCAGCAGCGGGCCCGGGGCCTACAATGAGCAGTTCTTC. Encoded protein: CASSGPGAYNEQFF.

The chain is built from TRBV19 and TRBJ2-6, with 7 bases that match TRBD2. Germline loops: CDR1 LNHDA, CDR2 SQIVND (reference sequence). J gave up 0 bases and V 1 base, and 15 bases lay outside the gene matches. The CDR3 loop spans 21 amino acids. The CDR3 DNA is TGTGCCAGTAGTATAGCCGGGGGGAGGGGCAGAACCAGCTCTGGGGCCAACGTCCTGACTTTC. Translating gives CASSIAGGRGRTSSGANVLTF.

The chain links TRBV10-3 to TRBJ2-7; the match to TRBD2 covers 10 bases. V lost 4 bases, J lost 5 bases, and 8 bases stayed unmatched. Germline CDR1 is ENHRY and CDR2 is SYGVKD. The CDR3 length is 15 residues. Here the CDR3 reads CAISGSGRERNEQYF. The CDR3 coding sequence is TGTGCCATCAGTGGGAGCGGGAGGGAGCGGAACGAGCAGTACTTC.

This chain links TRBV7-2 with TRBJ2-3; D is undetermined. The CDR3 runs to 12 residues. The ends were cut back, 2 bases at V and 4 bases at J, with 4 bases in the middle. The germline V gene encodes CDR1 SGHTA and CDR2 FQGNSA. CDR3 coding DNA: TGTGCCAGCAGCTTATTTGCAGATACGCAGTATTTT. This codes for CASSLFADTQYF. Looking up the rest from reference TRBV7-2 and TRBJ2-3 gives the full variable domain: GAGVSQSPSNKVTEKGKDVELRCDPISGHTALYWYRQSLGQGLEFLIYFQGNSAPDKSGLPSDRFSAERTGGSVSTLTIQRTQQEDSAVYLCASSLFADTQYFGPGTRLTVL.

The table lists this clonotype with many counts. The chain links TRBV4-2 to TRBJ2-6; tentative D call: TRBD1 (5 bases). V was cut by 4 bases and J by 0 bases, with 10 bases left in between. CDR1 is LGHNA and CDR2 is YNFKEQ in the germline V gene. This CDR3 has 16 amino acids. DNA for the CDR3: TGTGCCAGCAGCCTTGGGGCTCTCTCTGGGGCCAACGTCCTGACTTTC. This translates into CASSLGALSGANVLTF.

The gene calls are TRBV28 and TRBJ2-5; the match to TRBD1 covers 7 bases. The DNA end lines up better with TRBJ2-7; the J call may be wrong. There are 13 residues in the CDR3. Germline assignment: CDR1 MDHEN and CDR2 SYDVKM. This chain's CDR3 is CASSRTGQDEQYF. The CDR3, as DNA: TGTGCCAGCAGCCGGACAGGCCAAGACGAGCAGTACTTC.

This clonotype has only a few counts. The J gene is TRBJ1-2, the V gene TRBV10-3; 9 nucleotides agree with TRBD1. Germline assignment: CDR1 ENHRY and CDR2 SYGVKD. The CDR3 has 13 residues. Trimming took 6 bases from V and 7 from J; bases not matched to a gene: 6. CDR3 DNA sequence: TGTGCCATCAGCACAGGGGGCGCGGGTGGCTACACCTTC. It codes for CAISTGGAGGYTF.

The chain combines TRBV12-3 or TRBV12-4 with TRBJ2-3; a possible D gene is TRBD2 (5 bases). Trimming took 6 bases from V and 3 from J, leaving 16 bases between them. CDR3 length equals 15 residues. This chain's CDR3 is CASSPMGVATDTQYF. The DNA of the CDR3 is TGTGCCAGCAGCCCCATGGGAGTTGCAACAGATACGCAGTATTTT.

This rearrangement joins TRBV7-9 to TRBJ2-7; the match to TRBD1 covers 7 bases. The CDR3 runs to 18 residues. Trimming took 0 bases from V and 2 from J; bases not matched to a gene: 13. CDR1 is SEHNR, CDR2 FQNEAQ, per germline (reference sequence). CDR3 coding DNA: TGTGCCAGCAGCTTAGCAGGTGGCCCGACGGGACAGACCTACGAGCAGTACTTC. Translation gives CASSLAGGPTGQTYEQYF.

This clonotype was found a few times. The chain has TRBV20-1 and TRBJ1-2; D unresolved. This CDR3 contains 17 residues. From germline, CDR1 is DFQATT and CDR2 SNEGSKA (reference sequence). Trimming shortened V by 1 base and J by 2 bases, and 20 bases separated the two germline ends. Here the CDR3 DNA reads TGCAGTGCTAGAGGGATAGTTAATTCCGGGTCCAACTATGGCTACACCTTC. This translates into CSARGIVNSGSNYGYTF.

A single count supports this clonotype. The chain combines TRBV9 with TRBJ2-5; 7 bases are shared with TRBD1. The J call may be mistaken, given a closer DNA end match to TRBJ2-7. CDR3 length equals 14 residues. Germline CDR1 reads SGDLS; CDR2 reads YYNGEE. CDR3 bases: TGTGCCAGCGGCCCCTCGGGACAGAATGGCGAGCAGTACTTC. Translating it yields CASGPSGQNGEQYF.

The chain employs TRBV28 and TRBJ2-7; possibly TRBD1 for D (5 bases). Germline V gene lookup returns CDR1 MDHEN and CDR2 SYDVKM. Between the trimmed V and J ends, which lost 2 bases and 0 bases, there was a span of 11 bases. The CDR3 totals 15 residues. This chain's CDR3 is CASSLPGWSSYEQYF. The CDR3 region has the DNA TGTGCCAGCAGTTTACCAGGGTGGAGCTCCTACGAGCAGTACTTC.

The chain carries TRBV29-1 and TRBJ2-4, with TRBD2 identical over 7 bases. The CDR3 runs to 14 residues. Germline V gene sequence: CDR1 SQVTM, CDR2 ANQGSEA. The V gene end was trimmed by 1 base and the J gene end by 13 bases; junction bases not matched to a gene: 13. The CDR3 DNA reads TGCAGCGTTGAAGTGATCCCGGGGGGTAGGGAGCAGTACTTC. This sequence encodes CSVEVIPGGREQYF.

This rearrangement joins TRBV28 to TRBJ1-2; 7 bases align to TRBD1. Germline V gene data show CDR1 as MDHEN and CDR2 as SYDVKM. This CDR3 comprises 16 residues. The V and J ends lost 6 bases and 2 bases, in that order; junction bases with no gene match: 12. DNA for the CDR3: TGTGCCAGCAGGCATATTCCCGGGACAGACAACTATGGCTACACCTTC. As protein: CASRHIPGTDNYGYTF.

This clonotype was detected a few times. The chain combines TRBV12-3 or TRBV12-4 with TRBJ1-1; tentatively, D is TRBD1 (5 bases). The CDR3 loop spans 14 amino acids. The V and J ends lost 5 bases and 1 base respectively, with 11 bases between them. The DNA of the CDR3 is TGTGCCAGCAGTGGAAGACAGCAGAACACTGAAGCTTTCTTT. Residues: CASSGRQQNTEAFF.

The chain couples TRBV12-3 or TRBV12-4 to TRBJ2-1, with 12 nucleotides matching TRBD2. Germline trimming cut 5 bases from V and 8 bases from J; bases unmatched to any gene: 10. This CDR3 comprises 16 residues. This CDR3 is CASSRTLAGGIYEQFF. Written as DNA, the CDR3 is TGTGCCAGCAGTCGGACCCTAGCGGGGGGGATCTATGAGCAGTTCTTC.

V is TRBV20-1 and J is TRBJ2-5; a weak D match, TRBD1 (6 bases). Judging by the DNA end, TRBJ2-7 fits better; the J call may be wrong. In germline, CDR1 is DFQATT, CDR2 SNEGSKA (reference sequence). The CDR3 consists of 12 residues. CDR3 residues: CSASWQGNEQYF. DNA of the CDR3: TGCAGTGCTAGTTGGCAGGGGAACGAGCAGTACTTC.

This clonotype was recorded only once. The V call is TRBV4-3, the J call TRBJ2-7, with D tentatively TRBD2 (5 bases). V gave up 0 bases and J gave up 5 bases, with 11 bases separating them. CDR1 is LGHNA and CDR2 is YSLEER in the germline V gene. The CDR3 runs to 14 residues. Here the CDR3 DNA reads TGCGCCAGCAGCCAAGATGAAGACGGGGACGAGCAGTACTTC. Translating gives CASSQDEDGDEQYF.

This clonotype was seen only a few times. The chain carries TRBV19 and TRBJ1-5, with 8 nucleotides matching TRBD1. The CDR3 is 18 residues long. Germline-derived CDR1 and CDR2 are LNHDA and SQIVND (reference sequence). V was clipped by 3 bases and J by 0 bases; unmatched bases: 10. In DNA, the CDR3 is TGTGCCAGTAGTATCAGGACAGGGCTTACCTCTAGCAATCAGCCCCAGCATTTT. It codes for CASSIRTGLTSSNQPQHF.

The rearrangement joins TRBV7-2 to TRBJ2-1; TRBD2 might be the D (5 bases). Trimming took off 5 bases at V and 6 bases at J, with 17 bases between the two ends. Germline CDR1 and CDR2: SGHTA and FQGNSA. CDR3 length: 15 amino acids. The CDR3 region is CASSLDSPMGNEQFF. CDR3 coding DNA: TGTGCCAGCAGCCTGGACTCCCCAATGGGCAATGAGCAGTTCTTC.

The chain links TRBV20-1 to TRBJ2-7, with D unresolved. The V end was cut by 7 bases, the J end by 1 base, with 17 bases between. Germline V gene data show CDR1 as DFQATT and CDR2 as SNEGSKA (reference sequence). CDR3 length equals 14 residues. The CDR3 nucleotides are TGCAGTGGAAGGCTCCGGGCCTTATCCTACGAGCAGTACTTC. The encoded protein is CSGRLRALSYEQYF.